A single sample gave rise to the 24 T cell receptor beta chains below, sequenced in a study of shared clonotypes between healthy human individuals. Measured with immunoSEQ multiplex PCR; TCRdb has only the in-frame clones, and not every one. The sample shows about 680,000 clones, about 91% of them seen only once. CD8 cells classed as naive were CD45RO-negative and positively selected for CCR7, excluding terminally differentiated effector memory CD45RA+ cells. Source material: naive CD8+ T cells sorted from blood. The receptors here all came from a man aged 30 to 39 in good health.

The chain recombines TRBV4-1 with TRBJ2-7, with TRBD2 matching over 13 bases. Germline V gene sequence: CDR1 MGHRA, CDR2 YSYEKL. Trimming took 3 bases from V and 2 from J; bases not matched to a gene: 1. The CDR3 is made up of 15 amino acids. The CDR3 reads CASSQGLAGTYEQYF. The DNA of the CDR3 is TGCGCCAGCAGCCAGGGACTAGCGGGAACCTACGAGCAGTACTTC.

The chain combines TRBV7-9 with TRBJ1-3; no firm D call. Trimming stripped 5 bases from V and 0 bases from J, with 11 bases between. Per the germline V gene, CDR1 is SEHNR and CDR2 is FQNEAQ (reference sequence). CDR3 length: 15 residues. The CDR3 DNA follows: TGTGCCAGCAGCCATACATCCCTCTCTGGAAACACCATATATTTT. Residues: CASSHTSLSGNTIYF.

The chain's CDR3 is CASSFFSGGDTDTQYF. In DNA form, the CDR3 reads TGTGCCAGCAGCTTTTTCTCGGGAGGGGACACAGATACGCAGTATTTT. This chain uses TRBV11-2 with TRBJ2-3; the match to TRBD2 covers 8 bases. This CDR3 spans 16 amino acids. The V gene's germline CDR1 is SGHAT and CDR2 FQNNGV. V dropped 3 bases and J dropped 2; count of bases not matched to a gene: 7.

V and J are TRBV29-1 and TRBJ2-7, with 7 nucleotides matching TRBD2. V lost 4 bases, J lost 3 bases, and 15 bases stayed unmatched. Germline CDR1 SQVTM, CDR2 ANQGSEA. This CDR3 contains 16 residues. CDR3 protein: CSVVGGSGGASYEQYF. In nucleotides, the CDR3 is TGCAGCGTTGTGGGGGGGTCCGGAGGTGCGAGCTACGAGCAGTACTTC.

The CDR3 nucleotides are TGCAGCGTCTACAGGCTTTTGCGCACTGAAGCTTTCTTT. Its protein is CSVYRLLRTEAFF. V is TRBV29-1 and J is TRBJ1-1; possible D gene TRBD1, 5 bases. The ends were cut back, 6 bases at V and 4 bases at J, with 15 bases in the middle. Germline CDR1 and CDR2: SQVTM and ANQGSEA. The CDR3 loop spans 13 amino acids. The variable domain in full, completed from reference TRBV29-1 and TRBJ1-1, reads SAVISQKPSRDICQRGTSLTIQCQVDSQVTMMFWYRQQPGQSLTLIATANQGSEATYESGFVIDKFPISRPNLTFSTLTVSNMSPEDSSIYLCSVYRLLRTEAFFGQGTRLTVV.

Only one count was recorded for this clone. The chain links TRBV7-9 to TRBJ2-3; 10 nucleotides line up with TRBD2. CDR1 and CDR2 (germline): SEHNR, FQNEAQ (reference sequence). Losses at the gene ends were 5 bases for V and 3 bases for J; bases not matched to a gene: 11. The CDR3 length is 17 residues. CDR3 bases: TGTGCCAGCAGCCTCTCGACTAGCGGGCCTGATACAGATACGCAGTATTTT. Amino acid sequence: CASSLSTSGPDTDTQYF.

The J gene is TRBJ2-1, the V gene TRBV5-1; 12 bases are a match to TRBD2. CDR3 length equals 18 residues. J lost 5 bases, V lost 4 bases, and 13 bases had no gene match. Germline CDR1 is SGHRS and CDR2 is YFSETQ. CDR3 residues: CASSLTSGRPEWDNEQFF. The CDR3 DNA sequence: TGCGCCAGCAGCCTGACTAGCGGGAGACCCGAGTGGGACAATGAGCAGTTCTTC.

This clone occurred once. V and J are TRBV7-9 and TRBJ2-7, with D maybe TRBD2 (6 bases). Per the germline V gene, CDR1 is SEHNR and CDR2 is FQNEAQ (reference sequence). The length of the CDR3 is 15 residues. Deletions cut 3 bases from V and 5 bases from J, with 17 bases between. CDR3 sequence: CASSLTGTGEDEQYF. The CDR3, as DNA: TGTGCCAGCAGCTTGACCGGGACGGGAGAGGACGAGCAGTACTTC.

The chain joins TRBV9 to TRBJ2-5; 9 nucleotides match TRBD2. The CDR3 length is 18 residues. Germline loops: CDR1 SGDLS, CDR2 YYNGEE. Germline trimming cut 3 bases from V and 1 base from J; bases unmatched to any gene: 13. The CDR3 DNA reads TGTGCCAGCAGCGCGGAGGTTCCTAGCGGGACGATCCAAGAGACCCAGTACTTC. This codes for CASSAEVPSGTIQETQYF.

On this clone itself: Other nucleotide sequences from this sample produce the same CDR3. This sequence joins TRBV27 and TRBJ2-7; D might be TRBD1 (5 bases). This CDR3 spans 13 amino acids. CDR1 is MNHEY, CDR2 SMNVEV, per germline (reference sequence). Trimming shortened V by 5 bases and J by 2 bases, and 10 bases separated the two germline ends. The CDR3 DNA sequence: TGTGCCAGCAGTCTGTCGACAGCCTACGAGCAGTACTTC. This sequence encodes CASSLSTAYEQYF.

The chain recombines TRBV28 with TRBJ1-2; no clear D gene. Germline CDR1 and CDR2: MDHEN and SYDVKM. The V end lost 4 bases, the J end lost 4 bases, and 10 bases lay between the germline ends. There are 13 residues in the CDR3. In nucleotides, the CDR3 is TGTGCCAGCAGTTCCCCCGGTACCTATGGCTACACCTTC. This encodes CASSSPGTYGYTF.

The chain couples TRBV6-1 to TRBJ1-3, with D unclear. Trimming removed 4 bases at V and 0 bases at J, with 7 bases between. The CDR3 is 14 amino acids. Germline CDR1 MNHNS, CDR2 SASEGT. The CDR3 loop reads CASSGQSSGNTIYF. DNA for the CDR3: TGTGCCAGCAGTGGACAAAGCTCTGGAAACACCATATATTTT.

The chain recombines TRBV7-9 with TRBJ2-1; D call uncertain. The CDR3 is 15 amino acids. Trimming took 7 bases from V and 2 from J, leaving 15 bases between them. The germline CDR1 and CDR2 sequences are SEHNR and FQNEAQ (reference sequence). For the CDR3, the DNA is TGTGCCAGCACCCCCGTCGAGCGAGCCTACAATGAGCAGTTCTTC. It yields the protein CASTPVERAYNEQFF.

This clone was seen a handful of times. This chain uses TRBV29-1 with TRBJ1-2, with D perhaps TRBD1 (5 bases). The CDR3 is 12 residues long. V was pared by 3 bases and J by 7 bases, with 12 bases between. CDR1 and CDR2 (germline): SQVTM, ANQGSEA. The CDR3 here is CSVDTGWGGYTF. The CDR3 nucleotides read TGCAGCGTTGATACAGGTTGGGGTGGCTACACCTTC.

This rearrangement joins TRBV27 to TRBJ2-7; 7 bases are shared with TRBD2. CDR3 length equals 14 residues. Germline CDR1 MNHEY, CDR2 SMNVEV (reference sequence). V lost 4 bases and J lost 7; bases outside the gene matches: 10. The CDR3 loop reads CASSSPAGVVEQYF. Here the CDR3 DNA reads TGTGCCAGCAGTTCACCTGCGGGAGTGGTTGAGCAGTACTTC.

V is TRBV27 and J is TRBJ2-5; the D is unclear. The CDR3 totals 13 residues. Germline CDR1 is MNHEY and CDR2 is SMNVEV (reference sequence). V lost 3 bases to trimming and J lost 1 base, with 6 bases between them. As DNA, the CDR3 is TGTGCCAGCAGTTTCCAGCTCCAAGAGACCCAGTACTTC. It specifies CASSFQLQETQYF.

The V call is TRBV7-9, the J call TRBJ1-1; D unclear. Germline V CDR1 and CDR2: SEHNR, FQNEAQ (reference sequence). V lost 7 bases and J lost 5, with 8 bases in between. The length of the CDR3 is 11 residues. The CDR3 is CASKVGTEAFF. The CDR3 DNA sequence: TGTGCCAGCAAGGTGGGGACTGAAGCTTTCTTT.

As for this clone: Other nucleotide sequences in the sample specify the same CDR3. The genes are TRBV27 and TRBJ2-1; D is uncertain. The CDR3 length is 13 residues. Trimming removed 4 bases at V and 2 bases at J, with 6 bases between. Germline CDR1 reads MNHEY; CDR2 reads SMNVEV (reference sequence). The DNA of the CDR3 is TGTGCCAGCAGTTCTGGTACCTACAATGAGCAGTTCTTC. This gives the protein CASSSGTYNEQFF.

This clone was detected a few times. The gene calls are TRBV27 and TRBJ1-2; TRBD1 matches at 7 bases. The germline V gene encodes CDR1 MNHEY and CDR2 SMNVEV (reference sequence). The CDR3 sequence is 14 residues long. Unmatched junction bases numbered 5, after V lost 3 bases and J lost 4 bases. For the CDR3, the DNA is TGTGCCAGCAGTTTGACAGGGCTCGGCTATGGCTACACCTTC. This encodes CASSLTGLGYGYTF.

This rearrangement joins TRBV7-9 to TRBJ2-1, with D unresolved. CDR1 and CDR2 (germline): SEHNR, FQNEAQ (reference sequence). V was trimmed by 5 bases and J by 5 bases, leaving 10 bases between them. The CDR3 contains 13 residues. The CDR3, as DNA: TGTGCCAGCAGCCTGGGGTCAGACAATGAGCAGTTCTTC. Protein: CASSLGSDNEQFF.

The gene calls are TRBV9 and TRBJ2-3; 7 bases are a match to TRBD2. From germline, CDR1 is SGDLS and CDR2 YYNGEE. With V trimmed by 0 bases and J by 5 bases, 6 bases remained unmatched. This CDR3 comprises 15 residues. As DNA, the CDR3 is TGTGCCAGCAGCGTAGGAGGGAGGGCCATAGATACGCAGTATTTT. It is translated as CASSVGGRAIDTQYF.

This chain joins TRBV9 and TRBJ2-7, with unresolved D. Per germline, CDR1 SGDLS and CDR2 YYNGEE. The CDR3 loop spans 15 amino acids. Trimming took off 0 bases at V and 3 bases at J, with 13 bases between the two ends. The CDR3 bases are TGTGCCAGCAGCGTAGGGGGATTGGAAAACTACGAGCAGTACTTC. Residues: CASSVGGLENYEQYF.

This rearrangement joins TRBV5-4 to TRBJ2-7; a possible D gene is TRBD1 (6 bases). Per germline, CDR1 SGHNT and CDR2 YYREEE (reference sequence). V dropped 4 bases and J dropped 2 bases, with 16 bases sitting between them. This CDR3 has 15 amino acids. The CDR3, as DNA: TGTGCCAGCAGCCGGACCGGGACACCGACCTACGAGCAGTACTTC. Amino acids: CASSRTGTPTYEQYF.

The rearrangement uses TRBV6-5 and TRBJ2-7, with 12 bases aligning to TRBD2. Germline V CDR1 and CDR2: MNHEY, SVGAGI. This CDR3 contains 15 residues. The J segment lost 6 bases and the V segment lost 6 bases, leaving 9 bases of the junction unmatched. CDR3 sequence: CASSFGLAGPGEQYF. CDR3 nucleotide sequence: TGTGCCAGCAGCTTTGGACTAGCGGGGCCGGGCGAGCAGTACTTC.